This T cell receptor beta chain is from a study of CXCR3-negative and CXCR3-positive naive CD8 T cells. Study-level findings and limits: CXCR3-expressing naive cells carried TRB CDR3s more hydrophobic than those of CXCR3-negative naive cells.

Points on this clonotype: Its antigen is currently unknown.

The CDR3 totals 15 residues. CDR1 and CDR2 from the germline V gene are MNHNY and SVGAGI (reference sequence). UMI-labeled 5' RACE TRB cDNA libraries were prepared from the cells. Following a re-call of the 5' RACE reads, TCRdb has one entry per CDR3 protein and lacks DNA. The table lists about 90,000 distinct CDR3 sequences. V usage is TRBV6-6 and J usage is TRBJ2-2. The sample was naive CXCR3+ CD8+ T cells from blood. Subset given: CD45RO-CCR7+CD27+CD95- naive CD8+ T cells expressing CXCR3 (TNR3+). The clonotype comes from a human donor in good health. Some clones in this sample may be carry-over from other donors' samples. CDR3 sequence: CASSYWTSFTGELFF.